This passage covers 31 T cell receptor beta chains from one sample sequenced in a study of control samples from healthy donors and cancer patients. Produced via immunoSEQ multiplex PCR; TCRdb's table is partial and in-frame only. Of 90,000 to 120,000 clones in the sample, 82% were seen once. Input material: blood. The receptors stem from a man aged 18 to 29 in good health.

V gene TRBV10-1 combines with J gene TRBJ2-7, with 9 positions matching TRBD1. The V and J ends lost 3 bases and 3 bases, in that order; junction bases with no gene match: 6. The CDR3 loop spans 15 amino acids. The germline gives CDR1 WNHNN, CDR2 SYGVQD (reference sequence). The CDR3 spells CASSDSQGALYEQYV. CDR3 in DNA: TGCGCCAGCAGTGACTCACAGGGGGCCCTCTACGAGCAGTACGTC.

The chain joins TRBV6-5 to TRBJ2-1; possibly TRBD1 for D (6 bases). The CDR3 totals 13 residues. V was clipped by 6 bases and J by 6 bases, with 12 bases between them. Germline assignment: CDR1 MNHEY and CDR2 SVGAGI. The CDR3 sequence is CASSQDRSNEQFF. The CDR3 coding sequence is TGTGCCAGCAGCCAAGACAGGTCCAATGAGCAGTTCTTC.

DNA of the CDR3: TGTGCCAGTAGCTCTCAGGGGGCGCGGGTTAATTCACCCCTCCACTTT. This translates into CASSSQGARVNSPLHF. The J gene is TRBJ1-6, the V gene TRBV19; 8 bases align to TRBD1. The V gene's germline CDR1 is LNHDA and CDR2 SQIVND (reference sequence). The J segment lost 6 bases and the V segment lost 6 bases, leaving 10 bases of the junction unmatched. The CDR3 spans 16 residues.

This clone came up once. V usage is TRBV6-6 and J usage is TRBJ1-6; perhaps TRBD1 as D (6 bases). Looked up from germline, CDR1 is MNHNY and CDR2 is SVGAGI (reference sequence). V was pared by 2 bases and J by 7 bases, with 9 bases between. CDR3 length: 14 residues. The CDR3 nucleotides read TGTGCCAGCAGTTACGACAGGATGAATTCACCCCTCCACTTT. This translates into CASSYDRMNSPLHF.

The table lists this clone with a count of one. The chain joins TRBV27 to TRBJ2-7; 9 bases are shared with TRBD1. From germline, CDR1 is MNHEY and CDR2 SMNVEV (reference sequence). Trimming cost V 6 bases and J 2 bases; bases outside gene matches: 11. This CDR3 has 16 residues. In DNA, the CDR3 is TGTGCCAGCAGGCCTACTACCGGGACAGGGCCCTACGAGCAGTACGTC. This codes for CASRPTTGTGPYEQYV.

This chain connects TRBV6-9 to TRBJ2-1, with a possible D match to TRBD2 (6 bases). Germline lookup yields CDR1 MNHGY and CDR2 SVAAGI. V was pared by 0 bases and J by 9 bases, with 9 bases between. The CDR3 loop spans 13 amino acids. The CDR3 DNA reads TGTGCCAGCAGTTATTCAGGAGGGCCTGAGCAGTTCTTC. The encoded protein is CASSYSGGPEQFF.

V usage is TRBV6-6 and J usage is TRBJ1-4; the D gene is possibly TRBD1 (5 bases). CDR1 is MNHNY, CDR2 SVGAGI, per germline (reference sequence). Trimming removed 6 bases at V and 5 bases at J, with 16 bases between. This CDR3 region has 15 residues. The CDR3 spells CASSEPGRANEKLFF. The CDR3 DNA reads as TGTGCCAGCAGCGAACCGGGACGGGCAAATGAAAAACTGTTTTTT.

The count of this clone is one. CDR3 in amino acids: CAWRAQGIPEAFF. The CDR3 DNA reads TGTGCCTGGAGAGCCCAGGGTATCCCTGAAGCTTTCTTT. The chain employs TRBV30 and TRBJ1-1; perhaps TRBD1 as D (5 bases). This CDR3 region has 13 residues. The V gene's germline CDR1 is GTSNPN and CDR2 SVGIG (reference sequence). Trimming stripped 3 bases from V and 6 bases from J, with 14 bases between.

This clone was found a few times. The rearrangement joins TRBV6-2 or TRBV6-3 to TRBJ1-2, with D perhaps matching TRBD1 (6 bases). Germline V gene sequence: CDR1 MNHEY, CDR2 SVGEGT. This CDR3 contains 12 residues. V lost 5 bases to trimming and J lost 5 bases, with 9 bases between them. Here the CDR3 DNA reads TGTGCCAGCAGTCAACAGGGATATGGCTACACCTTC. Its translation: CASSQQGYGYTF.

This chain uses TRBV10-1 with TRBJ2-1, with D possibly TRBD2 on 5 matching bases. Germline V gene lookup returns CDR1 WNHNN and CDR2 SYGVQD (reference sequence). The V end was cut by 8 bases, the J end by 7 bases, with 12 bases between. CDR3 length: 12 amino acids. The CDR3 sequence: CASAVPGNEQFF. The CDR3 DNA reads as TGCGCCAGCGCGGTCCCGGGGAATGAGCAGTTCTTC.

This clone was recorded many times. Other nucleotide sequences in the sample specify the same CDR3. The chain is built from TRBV5-6 and TRBJ1-1; 9 bases map to TRBD1. CDR1 and CDR2 (germline): SGHDT, YYEEEE. This CDR3 spans 12 amino acids. The V segment lost 0 bases and the J segment 10 bases; nucleotides outside the gene matches: 1. The CDR3 loop is CASSLVTGGAFF. The DNA of the CDR3 is TGTGCCAGCAGCTTGGTGACAGGGGGAGCTTTCTTT.

CDR3 protein: CASSEAENTEAFF. The CDR3 nucleotides read TGTGCCAGCAGTGAGGCAGAGAACACTGAAGCTTTCTTT. The rearrangement joins TRBV6-4 to TRBJ1-1; unclear D gene. V was clipped by 3 bases and J by 1 base, with 6 bases between them. CDR1 is MRHNA and CDR2 is SNTAGT in the germline V gene. The CDR3 loop spans 13 amino acids.

This chain uses TRBV5-1 with TRBJ1-2; D call uncertain. Trimming left V 0 bases short and J 3 bases short, with 12 bases between. Germline assignment: CDR1 SGHRS and CDR2 YFSETQ. The CDR3 contains 15 residues. CDR3 in amino acids: CASSLERPSDYGYTF. In nucleotides, the CDR3 is TGCGCCAGCAGCTTGGAACGGCCTTCGGACTATGGCTACACCTTC.

The chain links TRBV10-3 to TRBJ2-3, with D hard to call. V lost 5 bases and J lost 1, with 19 bases in between. The CDR3 is 17 residues long. Germline CDR1 reads ENHRY; CDR2 reads SYGVKD. In DNA form, the CDR3 reads TGTGCCATCAGTACCGGGTGGTCGGGCTCAGGCACAGATACGCAGTATTTT. Its protein product is CAISTGWSGSGTDTQYF.

J is TRBJ2-7 and V is TRBV7-2; no clear D. From germline, CDR1 is SGHTA and CDR2 FQGNSA. This CDR3 spans 13 amino acids. Trimming stripped 5 bases from V and 5 bases from J, with 13 bases between. The CDR3 sequence: CASSVERINEQYV. CDR3 sequence (DNA): TGTGCCAGCAGCGTAGAGAGGATTAACGAGCAGTACGTC.

CDR3 sequence: CASSPRQLSSGANVLTF. The DNA of the CDR3 is TGTGCCAGCTCACCTCGACAGCTAAGCTCTGGGGCCAACGTCCTGACTTTC. The chain uses TRBV18 and TRBJ2-6; possibly TRBD1 for D (5 bases). The CDR3 runs to 17 residues. The V and J ends lost 3 bases and 0 bases respectively, with 12 bases between them. Germline CDR1 is KGHSH and CDR2 is LQKENI.

In its sample, this clone was seen a few times. The chain carries TRBV6-6 and TRBJ2-3; 8 nucleotides agree with TRBD2. The junction had 5 bases not matched to a gene; V was cut back by 4 bases and J by 2 bases. Germline CDR1 reads MNHNY; CDR2 reads SVGAGI (reference sequence). The CDR3 runs 15 residues. The CDR3 DNA reads TGTGCCAGCAGTTGGAAGCGGGGGTACACAGATACGCAGTATTTT. Protein: CASSWKRGYTDTQYF.

This clone was found once. This chain links TRBV28 with TRBJ1-2, with TRBD1 identical over 7 bases. The germline gives CDR1 MDHEN, CDR2 SYDVKM. The CDR3 consists of 14 residues. The J segment lost 4 bases and the V segment lost 2 bases, leaving 4 bases of the junction unmatched. CDR3 in DNA: TGTGCCAGCAGTTTACAGGAGGGGGCCTATGGCTACACCTTC. This codes for CASSLQEGAYGYTF.

This clone was observed once. The gene calls are TRBV5-1 and TRBJ2-2; D possibly matches TRBD1 or TRBD2 (6 bases each). V shed 7 bases and J shed 6 bases, with 13 bases lying between them. This CDR3 is 13 amino acids long. Germline CDR1 reads SGHRS; CDR2 reads YFSETQ. This CDR3 is CASGPRGAGELFF. The CDR3 nucleotides read TGCGCCAGCGGTCCTAGGGGGGCCGGGGAGCTGTTTTTT.

The chain couples TRBV12-3 or TRBV12-4 to TRBJ1-2; D remains ambiguous. Trimming cost V 7 bases and J 1 base, with 10 bases left between them. CDR3 size: 13 residues. The CDR3 bases are TGTGCCAGCAACCGAAATCATAACTATGGCTACACCTTC. This codes for CASNRNHNYGYTF.

The V and J genes are TRBV4-1 and TRBJ1-5, with D hard to call. V dropped 3 bases and J dropped 0 bases, with 9 bases sitting between them. The length of the CDR3 is 15 residues. Germline loops: CDR1 MGHRA, CDR2 YSYEKL. CDR3 nucleotides: TGCGCCAGCAGCCATCCGGGGAGTAGCAATCAGCCCCAGCATTTT. It yields the protein CASSHPGSSNQPQHF.

This chain joins TRBV7-2 and TRBJ1-5, with a possible D match to TRBD1 (6 bases). V lost 0 bases and J lost 10, with 13 bases in between. Germline assignment: CDR1 SGHTA and CDR2 FQGNSA. This CDR3 has 14 residues. The CDR3 loop is CASSLARGGHPQHF. In nucleotides, the CDR3 is TGTGCCAGCAGCTTAGCGCGAGGGGGGCACCCCCAGCATTTT.

V gene TRBV7-6 combines with J gene TRBJ2-3; 7 positions agree with TRBD1. The CDR3 spans 15 residues. Germline V gene data show CDR1 as SGHVS and CDR2 as FNYEAQ. V trimming: 3 bases; J trimming: 2 bases; junction bases outside the gene matches: 5. The DNA of the CDR3 is TGTGCCAGCAGCTTTACCGGGACAGACACAGATACGCAGTATTTT. The encoded protein is CASSFTGTDTDTQYF.

The V and J genes are TRBV30 and TRBJ1-3, with TRBD1 matching 7 bases. Germline CDR1 reads GTSNPN; CDR2 reads SVGIG (reference sequence). Trimming removed 5 bases from V and 0 bases from J; junction bases left unmatched: 4. CDR3 length: 14 amino acids. The CDR3 spells CAWRDSLSGNTIYF. CDR3 coding DNA: TGTGCCTGGCGGGACAGCCTCTCTGGAAACACCATATATTTT.

This rearrangement joins TRBV5-5 to TRBJ2-1; 11 bases line up with TRBD2. The CDR3 is 15 residues long. Germline CDR1 and CDR2: SGHKS and YYEKEE (reference sequence). V lost 2 bases, J lost 4 bases, and 2 bases stayed unmatched. The CDR3, as DNA: TGTGCCAGCAGCTTTAGCGGGGGGGGTTACAATGAGCAGTTCTTC. Protein sequence: CASSFSGGGYNEQFF. Full variable domain (missing parts from reference TRBV5-5 and TRBJ2-1): DAGVTQSPTHLIKTRGQQVTLRCSPISGHKSVSWYQQVLGQGPQFIFQYYEKEERGRGNFPDRFSARQFPNYSSELNVNALLLGDSALYLCASSFSGGGYNEQFFGPGTRLTVL.

The table lists this clone with a few counts. Other DNA variants within this sample encode the same CDR3. This chain links TRBV28 with TRBJ2-5, with 11 bases aligning to TRBD1. Germline V gene data show CDR1 as MDHEN and CDR2 as SYDVKM. The V segment lost 4 bases and the J segment 3 bases; nucleotides outside the gene matches: 7. CDR3 length equals 16 residues. CDR3 sequence (DNA): TGTGCCAGCAGTTCGTCCGGGACAGGGGGGGAAGAGACCCAGTACTTC. Residues: CASSSSGTGGEETQYF. The entire variable domain, with the rest obtained from reference TRBV28 and TRBJ2-5, is as follows: DVKVTQSSRYLVKRTGEKVFLECVQDMDHENMFWYRQDPGLGLRLIYFSYDVKMKEKGDIPEGYSVSREKKERFSLILESASTNQTSMYLCASSSSGTGGEETQYFGPGTRLLVL.

The chain employs TRBV19 and TRBJ1-5; D unclear. The germline V gene encodes CDR1 LNHDA and CDR2 SQIVND (reference sequence). There are 14 residues in the CDR3. Trimming shortened V by 8 bases and J by 6 bases, and 17 bases separated the two germline ends. The DNA of the CDR3 is TGTGCCAGTTCTAGGGCTACCTCGGCTCAGCCCCAGCATTTT. Translation gives CASSRATSAQPQHF.

V usage is TRBV7-9 and J usage is TRBJ2-4; the D gene could be TRBD1 or TRBD2 (5 bases each). Trimming took 1 base from V and 12 from J, leaving 10 bases between them. The CDR3 loop spans 12 amino acids. Germline CDR1 SEHNR, CDR2 FQNEAQ (reference sequence). The DNA of the CDR3 is TGTGCCAGCAGCTTAGAAGAGGGGTATCAGTACTTC. Encoded protein: CASSLEEGYQYF.

The chain combines TRBV2 with TRBJ2-3, with D maybe TRBD2 (6 bases). Trimming stripped 1 base from V and 0 bases from J, with 11 bases between. The CDR3 extends over 16 amino acids. The germline V gene has CDR1 SNHLY and CDR2 FYNNEI. The DNA for the CDR3 is TGTGCCAGCAGTGAAGATGGAGGGCATAGCACAGATACGCAGTATTTT. Translating gives CASSEDGGHSTDTQYF.

This rearrangement joins TRBV24-1 to TRBJ2-6; 7 bases agree with TRBD1. Losses at the gene ends were 3 bases for V and 0 bases for J; bases not matched to a gene: 7. Germline CDR1 and CDR2: KGHDR and SFDVKD. The CDR3 extends over 18 amino acids. The DNA of the CDR3 is TGTGCCACCAGTGATCAGACAGGGTTGACCTCTGGGGCCAACGTCCTGACTTTC. As protein: CATSDQTGLTSGANVLTF.

The chain employs TRBV6-2 or TRBV6-3 and TRBJ1-1; D unclear. With 0 bases removed from V and 4 bases from J, the gap between germline ends came to 12 bases. CDR3 length: 15 amino acids. Germline CDR1 is MNHEY and CDR2 is SVGEGT. The chain's CDR3 is CASSYSRVMSTEAFF. As DNA, the CDR3 is TGTGCCAGCAGTTACTCAAGGGTGATGAGCACTGAAGCTTTCTTT.